This T cell receptor beta chain was identified during a study of T-cell memory formation after mild COVID-19. One entry per CDR3 protein, called by TCRdb with MiXCR from the 5' RACE reads. Among about 88,000 distinct CDR3 sequences listed, around 27% were seen once. Overall study findings and caveats: Pre-infection memory held some responding clones, suggesting pre-existing cross-reactive T cells responded.

Regarding this clonotype: Antigen unknown.

This receptor was obtained from a man aged 18-30 years who had mild COVID-19 (a few samples of this study predate the infection). Cell type and time point are not known. Sequencing input: PBMCs or a T cell subset sorted from them (not recorded which).

The CDR3 protein is CASSLRQFDILGGEAFF. In DNA form, the CDR3 reads TGCGCCAGCAGCTTACGGCAGTTCGACATTCTAGGAGGTGAAGCTTTCTTT. This rearrangement joins TRBV5-1 to TRBJ1-1; the D is unclear. V was pared by 2 bases and J by 7 bases, with 24 bases between. Germline V CDR1 and CDR2: SGHRS, YFSETQ. This CDR3 is 17 amino acids long.